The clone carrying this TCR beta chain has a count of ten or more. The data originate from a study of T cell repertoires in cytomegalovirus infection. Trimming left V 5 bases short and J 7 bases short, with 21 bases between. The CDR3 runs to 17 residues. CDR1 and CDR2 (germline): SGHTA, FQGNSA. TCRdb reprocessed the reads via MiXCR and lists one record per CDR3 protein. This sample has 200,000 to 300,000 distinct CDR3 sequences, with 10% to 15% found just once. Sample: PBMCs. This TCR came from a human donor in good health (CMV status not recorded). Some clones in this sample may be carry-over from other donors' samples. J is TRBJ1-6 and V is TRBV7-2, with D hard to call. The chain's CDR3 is CASSGLPIQVTNSPLHF. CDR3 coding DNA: TGTGCCAGCAGCGGACTCCCTATCCAGGTTACAAATTCACCCCTCCACTTT.